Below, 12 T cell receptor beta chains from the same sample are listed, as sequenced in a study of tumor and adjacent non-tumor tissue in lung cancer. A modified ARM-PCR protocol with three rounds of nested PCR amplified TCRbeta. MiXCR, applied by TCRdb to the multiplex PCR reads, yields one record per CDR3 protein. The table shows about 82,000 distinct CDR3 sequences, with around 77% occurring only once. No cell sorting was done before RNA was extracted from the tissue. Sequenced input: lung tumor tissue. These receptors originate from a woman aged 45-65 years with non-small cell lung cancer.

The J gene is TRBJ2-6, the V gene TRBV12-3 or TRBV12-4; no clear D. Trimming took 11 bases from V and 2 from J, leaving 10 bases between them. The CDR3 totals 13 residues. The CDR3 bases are TGTGCCGGCATGGTCACTGGGGCCAACGTCCTGACTTTC. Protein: CAGMVTGANVLTF.

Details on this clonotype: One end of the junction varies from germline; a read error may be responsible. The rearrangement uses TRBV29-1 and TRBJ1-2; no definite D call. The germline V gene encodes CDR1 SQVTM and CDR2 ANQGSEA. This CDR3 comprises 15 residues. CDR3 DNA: TGCAGCGTTGAAGCTTTGAGTGATGCGGGCTATGGTTACACCTTC. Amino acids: CSVEALSDAGYGYTF.

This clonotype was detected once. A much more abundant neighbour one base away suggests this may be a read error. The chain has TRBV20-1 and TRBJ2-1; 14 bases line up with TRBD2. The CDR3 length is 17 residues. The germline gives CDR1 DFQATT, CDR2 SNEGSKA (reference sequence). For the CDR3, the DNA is TGCAGTGCCGAGACTAGCGGGAGGGCCTCAGTGCGGGATGAGCAGTCCTTC. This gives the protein CSAETSGRASVRDEQSF.

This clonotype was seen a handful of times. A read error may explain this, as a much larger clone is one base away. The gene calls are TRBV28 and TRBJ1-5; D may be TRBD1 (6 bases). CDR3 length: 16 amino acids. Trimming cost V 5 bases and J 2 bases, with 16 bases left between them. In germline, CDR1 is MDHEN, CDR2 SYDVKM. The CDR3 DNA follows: TGTGCCAGCAGTCATAGAACAGGGCTGGGCAATCAGCCCCAGCATTTT. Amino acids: CASSHRTGLGNQPQHF.

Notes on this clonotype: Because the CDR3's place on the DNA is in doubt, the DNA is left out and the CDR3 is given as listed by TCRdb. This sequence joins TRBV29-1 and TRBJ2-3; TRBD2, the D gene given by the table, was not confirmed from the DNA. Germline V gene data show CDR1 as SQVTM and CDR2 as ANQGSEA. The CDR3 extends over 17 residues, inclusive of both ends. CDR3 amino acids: CSVEGFAGGSISDMQYF.

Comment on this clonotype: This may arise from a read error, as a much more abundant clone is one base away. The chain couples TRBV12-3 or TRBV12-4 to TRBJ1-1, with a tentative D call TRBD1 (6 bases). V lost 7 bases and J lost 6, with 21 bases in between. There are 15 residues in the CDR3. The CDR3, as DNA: TGTGCCAGCACTTTCCAACAGGGTGGGGGGGCTGAAGCTTTCTTT. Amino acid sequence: CASTFQQGGGAEAFF.

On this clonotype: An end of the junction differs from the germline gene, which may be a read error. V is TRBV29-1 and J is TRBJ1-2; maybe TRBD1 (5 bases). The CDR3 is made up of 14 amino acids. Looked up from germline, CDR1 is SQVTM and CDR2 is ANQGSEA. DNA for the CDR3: TGCAGTGTTGAACGGGGGACTACTAGCTATGGCTACACCTTC. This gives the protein CSVERGTTSYGYTF. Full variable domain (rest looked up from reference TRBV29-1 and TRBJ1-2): SAVISQKPSRDICQRGTSLTIQCQVDSQVTMMFWYRQQPGQSLTLIATANQGSEATYESGFVIDKFPISRPNLTFSTLTVSNMSPEDSSIYLCSVERGTTSYGYTFGSGTRLTVV.

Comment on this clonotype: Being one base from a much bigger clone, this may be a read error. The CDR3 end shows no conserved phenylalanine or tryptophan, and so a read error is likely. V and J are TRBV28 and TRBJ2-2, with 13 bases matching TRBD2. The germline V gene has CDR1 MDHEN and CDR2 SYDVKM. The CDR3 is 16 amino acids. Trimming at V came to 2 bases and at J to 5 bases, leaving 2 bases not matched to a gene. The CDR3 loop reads CASSLGLAGVTGELFS. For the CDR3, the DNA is TGTGCCAGCAGTTTAGGACTAGCGGGAGTTACCGGGGAGCTGTTTTCT.

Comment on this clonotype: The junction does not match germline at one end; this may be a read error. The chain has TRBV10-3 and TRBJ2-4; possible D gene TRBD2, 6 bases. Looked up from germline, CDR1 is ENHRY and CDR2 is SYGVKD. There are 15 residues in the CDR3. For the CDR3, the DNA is TGTGCTATCAGTGAGGGGAGGCTAGCCAAAAACATTCAGTACTTC. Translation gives CAISEGRLAKNIQYF.

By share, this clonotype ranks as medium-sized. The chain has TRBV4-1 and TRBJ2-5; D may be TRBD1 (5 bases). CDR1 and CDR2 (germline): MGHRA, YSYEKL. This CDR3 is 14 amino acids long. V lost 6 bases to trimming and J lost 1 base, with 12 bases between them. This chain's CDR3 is CASSLQVRQETQYF. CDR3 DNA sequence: TGCGCCAGCAGTCTACAGGTCCGCCAAGAGACCCAGTACTTC.

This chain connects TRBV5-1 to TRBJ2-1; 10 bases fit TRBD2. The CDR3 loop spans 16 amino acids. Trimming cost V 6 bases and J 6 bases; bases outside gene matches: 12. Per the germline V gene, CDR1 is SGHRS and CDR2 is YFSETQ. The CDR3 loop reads CASNRSPGTSANEQFF. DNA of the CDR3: TGCGCCAGCAACCGATCCCCCGGGACTAGCGCCAATGAGCAGTTCTTC. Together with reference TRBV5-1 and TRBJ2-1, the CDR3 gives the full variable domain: KAGVTQTPRYLIKTRGQQVTLSCSPISGHRSVSWYQQTPGQGLQFLFEYFSETQRNKGNFPGRFSGRQFSNSRSEMNVSTLELGDSALYLCASNRSPGTSANEQFFGPGTRLTVL.

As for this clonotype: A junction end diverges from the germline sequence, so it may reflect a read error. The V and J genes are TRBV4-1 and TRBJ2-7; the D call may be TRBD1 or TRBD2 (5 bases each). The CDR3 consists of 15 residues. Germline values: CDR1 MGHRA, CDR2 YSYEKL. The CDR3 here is CASSQPGTSTYKQYF. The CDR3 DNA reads TGCGCCAGCAGCCAACCCGGGACGAGCACCTACAAGCAGTACTTC.